This T cell receptor (beta chain) is drawn from a study of regulatory T cells in long-lasting Graves disease. A word on this clonotype: One base away lies a much larger clone, so this may be a sequencing read error.

Germline lookup yields CDR1 SNHLY and CDR2 FYNNEI. The CDR3 has 14 residues. V lost 3 bases and J lost 5, with 13 bases in between. Specified time point: newly diagnosed GD, antithyroid drugs for less than 3 months. With RNA extracted from PBMCs as input, the TCR library was made. For TCR beta, libraries came from iRepertoire HTBI primers and Arm-PCR of CDR3 regions. TCRdb re-called the multiplex PCR reads through MiXCR, storing one row per CDR3 protein. This table holds 400,000 to 500,000 distinct CDR3 sequences, 15% to 20% found once. The same data also went into a second study, on T cells in Graves' hyperthyroidism and ophthalmopathy.

The chain joins TRBV2 to TRBJ1-1; D unresolved. Source: peripheral blood mononuclear cells (PBMCs), taken at new diagnosis, from a patient treated with antithyroid drugs. This clonotype originated in a woman aged 18-30 years with Graves disease. CDR3 bases: TGTGCCAGCAGTGAGGTGGGCTGGAGAACTGAAGCTTTCTTT. As protein: CASSEVGWRTEAFF.